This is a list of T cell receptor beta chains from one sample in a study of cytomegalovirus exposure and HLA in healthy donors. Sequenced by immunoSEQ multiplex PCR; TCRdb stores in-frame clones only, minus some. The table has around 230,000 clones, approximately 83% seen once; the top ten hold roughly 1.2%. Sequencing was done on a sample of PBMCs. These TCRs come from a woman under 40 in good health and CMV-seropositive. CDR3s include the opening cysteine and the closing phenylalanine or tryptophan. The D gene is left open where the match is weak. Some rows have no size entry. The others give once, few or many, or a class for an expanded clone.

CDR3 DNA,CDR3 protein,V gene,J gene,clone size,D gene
TGTGCCGGACTAGCGTATTCCTACAATGAGCAGTTCTTC,CAGLAYSYNEQFF,TRBV30,TRBJ2-1,-,TRBD2
TGTGCCTGGAGTGATAACAGGGGGGCTGTAAACGAAAAACTGTTTTTT,CAWSDNRGAVNEKLFF,TRBV30,TRBJ1-4,once,TRBD1
TGTGCCTGGAGTGTACAGGCGGGGAATGAGCAGTTCTTC,CAWSVQAGNEQFF,TRBV30,TRBJ2-1,-,-
TGTGCCAGCAAACAGGGGGGTTTTACGACTGAAGCTTTCTTT,CASKQGGFTTEAFF,TRBV6-6,TRBJ1-1,-,TRBD1
TGCGCCAGCAGCCAGGGACTAGCGGGTTCCTACAATGAGCAGTTCTTC,CASSQGLAGSYNEQFF,TRBV4-1,TRBJ2-1,-,TRBD2
TGTGCCAGCAGTTCGGTAGCGGGAGGACGATACAATGAGCAGTTCTTC,CASSSVAGGRYNEQFF,TRBV27,TRBJ2-1,-,TRBD2
TGTGCCAGCAGCTTAGATTCGGACAATGAGCAGTTCTTC,CASSLDSDNEQFF,TRBV11-2,TRBJ2-1,-,-
TGCGCCAGCAGCCCCGTCGGCAATGAGCAGTTCTTC,CASSPVGNEQFF,TRBV5-1,TRBJ2-1,once,-
TGTGCCAGCAGCGCGACAACGAACACTGAAGCTTTCTTT,CASSATTNTEAFF,TRBV9,TRBJ1-1,-,-
TGCGCCAGCAGCCAAGTTGGTCACAGTGAAGCTTTCTTT,CASSQVGHSEAFF,TRBV4-1,TRBJ1-1,-,-
TGCGCCAGCAGTGTAACCCAGGGTCCCGTTGTGCAGTTCTTC,CASSVTQGPVVQFF,TRBV10-1,TRBJ2-1,-,-
TGCGCCAGCAGCACACCCGCCGGACAGGGGGGGGAGACCCAGTACTTC,CASSTPAGQGGETQYF,TRBV5-1,TRBJ2-5,-,TRBD1
TGCAGCGTTACAAAAGGACAGGGGAACACTGAAGCTTTCTTT,CSVTKGQGNTEAFF,TRBV29-1,TRBJ1-1,-,TRBD1
TGTGCCAGCAGCCCCGGCGGAGGGAGCTCCTACGAGCAGTACTTC,CASSPGGGSSYEQYF,TRBV11-3,TRBJ2-7,-,-
TGTGCCAGCAGTTTATCGGGGAGGGGCACAGATACGCAGTATTTT,CASSLSGRGTDTQYF,TRBV27,TRBJ2-3,-,TRBD2
TGCGCCAGCAGCTTGCAGGGCTCGGTCTATGGCTACACCTTC,CASSLQGSVYGYTF,TRBV5-1,TRBJ1-2,once,-
TGTGCCAGTAGCGACTATACCGAGCAGTACTTC,CASSDYTEQYF,TRBV19,TRBJ2-7,few,-
TGTGCCAGCTCACCACTAGCGGGAGTCTACGAGCAGTACTTC,CASSPLAGVYEQYF,TRBV18,TRBJ2-7,-,TRBD2
TGTGCCAGCAGTCCCTGGGACAGGGGCCTTAACTATGGCGGCTACACCTTC,CASSPWDRGLNYGGYTF,TRBV27,TRBJ1-2,-,TRBD1
TGTGCCAGCAGCCGACAATGGCGGACAGCAACTAATGAAAAACTGTTTTTT,CASSRQWRTATNEKLFF,TRBV7-9,TRBJ1-4,-,-
TGTGCCAGCACCTCCCGCGAGGGGGCGGAAGAGACCCAGTACTTC,CASTSREGAEETQYF,TRBV27,TRBJ2-5,-,TRBD1
TGTGCCAGCAGCTTAGTTGAGGGCTACACCTTC,CASSLVEGYTF,TRBV7-9,TRBJ1-2,-,-
TGTGCCAGCAGCCTACACCCGGGACAGGATAATGAAAAACTGTTTTTT,CASSLHPGQDNEKLFF,TRBV4-2,TRBJ1-4,-,TRBD1
TGTGCCAGCAGCCTCAGGGATGAGCAGTTCTTC,CASSLRDEQFF,TRBV11-3,TRBJ2-1,-,-
TGTGCCAGCAGCGTAGAGCCACTCACTGAAGCTTTCTTT,CASSVEPLTEAFF,TRBV9,TRBJ1-1,once,-
TGCGCCAGCAGTCAAGATACAGGGCTGGATGAGCAGTTCTTC,CASSQDTGLDEQFF,TRBV5-1,TRBJ2-1,-,-
TGCGCCAGCAGCCACCCAGCTAGCGGGAGTATGAGGGTCATTAATGAGCAGTTCTTC,CASSHPASGSMRVINEQFF,TRBV4-1,TRBJ2-1,-,TRBD2
TGTGCCAGCAGCCCACCCGGGATTAACTATGGCTACACCTTC,CASSPPGINYGYTF,TRBV2,TRBJ1-2,-,-
TGTGCCATCAGCAAGCGGGAGATGGGTCTTGAGCAGTTCTTC,CAISKREMGLEQFF,TRBV10-3,TRBJ2-1,-,TRBD2
TGTGCCAGCAGTGACCCTCGGGTAATGAACACTGAAGCTTTCTTT,CASSDPRVMNTEAFF,TRBV2,TRBJ1-1,-,-
TGCGCCAGCAGCCAGTCTAGCGGGAGGGCCACCGGGGAGCTGTTTTTT,CASSQSSGRATGELFF,TRBV4-1,TRBJ2-2,-,TRBD2
TGCGCCAGCAGCACGGGAACAGGGGCTCGCACAGATACGCAGTATTTT,CASSTGTGARTDTQYF,TRBV5-1,TRBJ2-3,-,TRBD1
TGTGCCATCCAGGCAGGGAAGGGGAGCGGGAGTGACGAGCAGTACTTC,CAIQAGKGSGSDEQYF,TRBV10-3,TRBJ2-7,-,TRBD2
TGTGCCAGCAGTTCCCGGGACAGCTACTACACCTTC,CASSSRDSYYTF,TRBV28,TRBJ1-2,-,TRBD1
TGTGCCAGCAGTTACGTTAGCGGGAGGTCCTACAATGAGCAGTTCTTC,CASSYVSGRSYNEQFF,TRBV6-5,TRBJ2-1,-,TRBD2
TGTGCCAGCAGTGGGTATGTGAGTGGAAACACCATATATTTT,CASSGYVSGNTIYF,TRBV2,TRBJ1-3,-,-